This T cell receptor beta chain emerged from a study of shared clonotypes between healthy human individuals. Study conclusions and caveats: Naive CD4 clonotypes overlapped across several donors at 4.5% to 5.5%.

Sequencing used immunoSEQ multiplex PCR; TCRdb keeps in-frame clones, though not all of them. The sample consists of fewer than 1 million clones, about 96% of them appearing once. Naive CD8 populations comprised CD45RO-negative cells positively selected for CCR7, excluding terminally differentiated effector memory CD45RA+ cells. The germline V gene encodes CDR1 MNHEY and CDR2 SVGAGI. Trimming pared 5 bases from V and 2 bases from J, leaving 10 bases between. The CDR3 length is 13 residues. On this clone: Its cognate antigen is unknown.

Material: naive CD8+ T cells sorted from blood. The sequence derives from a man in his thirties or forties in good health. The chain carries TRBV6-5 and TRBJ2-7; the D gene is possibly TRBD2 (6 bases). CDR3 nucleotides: TGTGCCAGCAGTGAAGGCGGGACCTACGAGCAGTACTTC. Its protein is CASSEGGTYEQYF.